The present TCR beta chain was sequenced within a study of cytotoxic CD8 clonotypes in ibrutinib-treated CLL. Study conclusions and caveats: Clonality went higher at ibrutinib response and then dropped back toward baseline at progression.

Depth targeted 1 in 200,000 to 1 in 1 million T cells, averaging around 10x coverage per clonotype. Profiling relied on immunoSEQ multiplex PCR, and the TCRdb table lists in-frame clones only, not all of them. The sample records 65,000 to 85,000 clones, around four fifths being singletons. With cryopreserved PBMCs as the source, roughly 2 micrograms of genomic DNA went to TCR beta libraries. With V trimmed by 4 bases and J by 1 base, 6 bases remained unmatched. The CDR3 totals 15 residues. Germline values: CDR1 SGHRS, CDR2 YFSETQ. In this sample, this clone turned up many times. Antigen unknown. The input for sequencing was PBMCs, taken after 24 months of ibrutinib treatment. The gene calls are TRBV5-1 and TRBJ2-5; 8 positions match TRBD2. The receptor comes from a human donor with chronic lymphocytic leukemia. This CDR3 is CASSLTSEGQETQYF. In DNA form, the CDR3 reads TGCGCCAGCAGCCTGACTAGCGAGGGCCAAGAGACCCAGTACTTC.